This T cell receptor (beta chain) is from a study of beta chain features in type 1 diabetes. The study, taken as a whole, reports: Patients and controls would share equally any PCR tilt toward shorter templates. Type 1 diabetes patients had VDJ junctions that carried fewer insertions and more deletions. People with Type 1 diabetes carried modestly yet significantly shorter TCRB CDR3s in all four CD4+ subsets.

Sequencing targeted expressed TCRB transcripts, as all isolated RNA had been reverse transcribed. Only in-frame clones appear in the TCRdb table, and some are missing; sequencing was by immunoSEQ multiplex PCR. The table has more than 250,000 clones, approximately 25% seen once. This clone was seen just once. Its matching antigen is unknown. A CD45RO/CCR7/CD25/CD127/CD95/CD27 panel sorted naive, central memory, regulatory and stem cell-like memory CD4+ cells. Every sorted population was more than 95% pure. The clonotype originates from a woman aged 25-40 years with type 1 diabetes. The source material was naive CD4+ T cells from blood.

As DNA, the CDR3 is TGTGCCTGGGATTTGGCCCCAAACACTGAAGCTTTCTTT. Its translation: CAWDLAPNTEAFF. V is TRBV30 and J is TRBJ1-1; D gene ambiguous. The CDR3 spans 13 residues. Germline CDR1 and CDR2: GTSNPN and SVGIG (reference sequence). Trimming cost V 5 bases and J 2 bases, with 12 bases left between them.